The clone carrying this TCR beta chain appeared a few times. Its antigen is unknown. The data belong to a study of cytomegalovirus exposure and HLA in healthy donors. General study results and limits: It was reportedly the case that the classifier diagnosed cytomegalovirus status with high specificity and sensitivity. Sequencing likely generated an artifact that appeared as a cluster of highly shared sequence variants. Reportedly, a later analysis found an Asian-associated ancestry cluster had fewer N-insertions than the roughly 700-donor mean.

Though nominally healthy at sampling, donors likely had unrecorded immune exposures. Amplification used 60 Vbeta primers and 13 Jbeta primers. Produced via immunoSEQ multiplex PCR; TCRdb's table is partial and in-frame only. Here the sample spans 130,000 or so clones, about 87% being singletons. Trimming took 8 bases from V and 1 from J; bases not matched to a gene: 8. Germline CDR1 MNHEY, CDR2 SVGAGI. The CDR3 extends over 15 amino acids. Material for sequencing was PBMCs. The chain couples TRBV6-5 to TRBJ1-1, with 9 bases aligning to TRBD1. The source of this sequence is a woman in her thirties in good health and CMV-seronegative. The CDR3 here is CASLSRGQGNTEAFF. CDR3 bases: TGTGCCAGCTTGTCTCGGGGACAGGGGAACACTGAAGCTTTCTTT.